The sequence of this T cell receptor (beta chain) was determined in a study of T-cell memory formation after mild COVID-19. TCRdb called the 5' RACE reads again in MiXCR, with one record for every CDR3 protein. The data show roughly 40,000 distinct CDR3 sequences, approximately 6.8% seen once. The CDR3 length is 13 residues. Per the germline V gene, CDR1 is SGHTA and CDR2 is FQGNSA. The junction had 7 bases not matched to a gene; V was cut back by 5 bases and J by 10 bases. Study-level points and caveats: Mostly located in CM and EM were contracting CD4+ clones, with contracting CD8+ clones located in EMRA. The study detected some responding clones in pre-infection memory, suggesting cross-reactive memory joined.

Only a few counts were recorded for this clonotype. Antigen specificity is unknown. The chain employs TRBV7-2 and TRBJ1-1, with TRBD1 matching over 10 bases. The sample was PBMCs or a T cell subset sorted from them (not recorded which). This TCR was recovered from a man between 18 and 35 years old who had mild COVID-19 (a few samples of this study predate the infection). Cell type and time point are not known. The CDR3 reads CASSPDRGQGAFF. CDR3 coding DNA: TGTGCCAGCAGCCCCGACAGGGGGCAGGGAGCTTTCTTT.